The sequence of this TCR beta chain was determined in a study of T-cell memory formation after mild COVID-19. Notes on the study in general: Clones shrinking between day 15 and 85 showed a balanced CD4/CD8 split, and those that grew later tilted toward CD4+. The main location of contracting CD4+ clones was CM and EM, and that of contracting CD8+ clones was EMRA.

V was pared by 10 bases and J by 3 bases, with 13 bases between. Germline-derived CDR1 and CDR2 are LNHDA and SQIVND (reference sequence). The CDR3 loop spans 14 amino acids. Amplification by 5'RACE using constant-segment primers produced TCR alpha and TCR beta cDNA libraries that carried sample barcodes and UMIs. TCRdb re-analysed the 5' RACE reads in MiXCR, keeping a single row per CDR3 protein. The repertoire holds 470,000 or so distinct CDR3 sequences, with over 15% as singletons. A word on this clonotype: No antigen is known for it.

The specimen sequenced was PBMCs or a T cell subset sorted from them (not recorded which). The source of this sequence is an adult woman who had mild COVID-19 (a few samples of this study predate the infection). Cell type and time point are not known. The chain recombines TRBV19 with TRBJ2-6; D is ambiguous. The DNA for the CDR3 is TGTGCCATATCAGCCACATTTGGGGCCAACGTCCTGACTTTC. Amino acids: CAISATFGANVLTF.